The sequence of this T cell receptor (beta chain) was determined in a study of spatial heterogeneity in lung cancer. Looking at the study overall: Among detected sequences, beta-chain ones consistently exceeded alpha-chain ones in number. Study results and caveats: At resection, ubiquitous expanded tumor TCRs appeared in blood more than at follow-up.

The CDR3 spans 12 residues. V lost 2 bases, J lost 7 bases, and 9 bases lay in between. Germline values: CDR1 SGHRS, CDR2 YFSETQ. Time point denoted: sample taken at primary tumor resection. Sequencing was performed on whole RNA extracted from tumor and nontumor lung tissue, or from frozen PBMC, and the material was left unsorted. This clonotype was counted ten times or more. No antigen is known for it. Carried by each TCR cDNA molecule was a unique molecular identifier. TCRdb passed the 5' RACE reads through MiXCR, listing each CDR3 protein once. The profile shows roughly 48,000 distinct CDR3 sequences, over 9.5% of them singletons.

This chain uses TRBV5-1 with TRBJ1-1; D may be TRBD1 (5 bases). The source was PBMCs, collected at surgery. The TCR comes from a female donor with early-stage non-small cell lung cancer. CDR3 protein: CASSLPTGEAFF. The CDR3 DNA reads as TGCGCCAGCAGCTTACCCACAGGTGAAGCTTTCTTT.